The 7 T cell receptor beta chains listed next were all sequenced from one sample in a study of blood T cell repertoires in COVID-19 (dated by TCRdb to 2018 to 2021). Receptors were amplified or captured by the immunoSEQ multiplex PCR assay. TCRdb mirrors the immuneACCESS table, restricted to in-frame sequences. Some clones are absent from its copies; in checked studies, under half trace to an unresolved V gene, and the reason for the others is unknown. Here the sample has approximately 240,000 clones; about 86% occur a single time. The ten largest clones represent 2% to 2.5% of the sample. The sequenced material came from peripheral blood. These TCRs come from a woman aged 60 to 75 with acute or convalescent COVID-19.

The V gene is TRBV7-8, the J gene TRBJ1-5, with 10 nucleotides matching TRBD1. With 5 bases clipped from V and 6 bases from J, the junction kept 4 bases outside the gene matches. CDR1 and CDR2 from the germline V gene are SGHVS and FQNEAQ. This CDR3 has 14 amino acids. The CDR3 DNA follows: TGTGCCAGCAGCCAAGGACAGGGGGTTCAGCCCCAGCATTTT. Its protein product is CASSQGQGVQPQHF.

The CDR3 sequence is CSVEEQDHSPLHF. The DNA for the CDR3 is TGCAGCGTTGAAGAACAGGATCATTCACCCCTCCACTTT. V and J are TRBV29-1 and TRBJ1-6; tentatively, D is TRBD1 (5 bases). Trimming cost V 0 bases and J 8 bases, with 8 bases left between them. CDR1 SQVTM and CDR2 ANQGSEA come from the germline V gene. The CDR3 totals 13 residues.

The gene calls are TRBV5-1 and TRBJ2-7, with D possibly being TRBD1 (6 bases). This CDR3 region has 13 residues. The V end lost 4 bases, the J end lost 5 bases, and 13 bases lay between the germline ends. Germline V CDR1 and CDR2: SGHRS, YFSETQ. CDR3 loop: CASSTGTTNEQYF. For the CDR3, the DNA is TGCGCCAGCAGCACAGGGACAACAAACGAGCAGTACTTC.

The chain carries TRBV6-1 and TRBJ1-1; 9 bases agree with TRBD1. The CDR3 sequence is 17 residues long. V trimming: 4 bases; J trimming: 0 bases; junction bases outside the gene matches: 9. Per the germline V gene, CDR1 is MNHNS and CDR2 is SASEGT. The CDR3 nucleotides are TGTGCCAGCAGTGCTGTCCCGGGACAGGGCATGAACACTGAAGCTTTCTTT. Translated: CASSAVPGQGMNTEAFF.

J is TRBJ1-1 and V is TRBV28, with D possibly matching TRBD1 (6 bases). Germline V CDR1 and CDR2: MDHEN, SYDVKM. V was cut by 2 bases and J by 6 bases, with 13 bases left in between. This CDR3 has 14 amino acids. The CDR3 DNA follows: TGTGCCAGCAGTTTAACCAGGGGTAAGTCTGAAGCTTTCTTT. As protein: CASSLTRGKSEAFF.

The chain carries TRBV9 and TRBJ1-5, with D maybe TRBD1 (6 bases). This CDR3 has 15 amino acids. V lost 5 bases to trimming and J lost 7 bases, with 19 bases between them. CDR1 SGDLS and CDR2 YYNGEE come from the germline V gene. The CDR3 nucleotides are TGTGCCAGCAGTAGCGAGACAGGAGATGAACAGCCCCAGCATTTT. Its protein product is CASSSETGDEQPQHF. The variable domain in full, completed from reference TRBV9 and TRBJ1-5, reads DSGVTQTPKHLITATGQRVTLRCSPRSGDLSVYWYQQSLDQGLQFLIQYYNGEERAKGNILERFSAQQFPDLHSELNLSSLELGDSALYFCASSSETGDEQPQHFGDGTRLSIL.

A few counts support this clone. The chain uses TRBV6-6 and TRBJ1-2; 9 bases are shared with TRBD1. Losses at the gene ends were 8 bases for V and 6 bases for J; bases not matched to a gene: 16. The germline V gene encodes CDR1 MNHNY and CDR2 SVGAGI (reference sequence). This CDR3 contains 16 residues. In nucleotides, the CDR3 is TGTGCCAGCCAGTCCGGGACAGGGAAAACTTTCGATGGCTACACCTTC. This sequence encodes CASQSGTGKTFDGYTF.